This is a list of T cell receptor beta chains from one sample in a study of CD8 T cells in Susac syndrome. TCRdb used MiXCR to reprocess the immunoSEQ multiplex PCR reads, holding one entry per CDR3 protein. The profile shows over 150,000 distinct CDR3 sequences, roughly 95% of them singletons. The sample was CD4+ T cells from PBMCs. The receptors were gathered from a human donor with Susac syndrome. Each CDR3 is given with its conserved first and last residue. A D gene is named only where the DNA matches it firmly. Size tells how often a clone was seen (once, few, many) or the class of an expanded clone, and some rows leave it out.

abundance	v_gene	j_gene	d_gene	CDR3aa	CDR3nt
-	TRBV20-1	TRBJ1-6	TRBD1	CSARVGTVGSPLHF	TGCAGTGCTAGAGTCGGGACAGTAGGCTCACCCCTCCACTTT
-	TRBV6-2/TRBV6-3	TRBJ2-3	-	CASRRGVVDGDTQYF	TGTGCCAGCAGGCGGGGTGTGGTTGACGGGGATACGCAGTATTTT
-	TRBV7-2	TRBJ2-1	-	CASSFGPATTNEQFF	TGTGCCAGCAGCTTCGGACCGGCTACAACCAATGAGCAGTTCTTC
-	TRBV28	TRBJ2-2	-	CASSVVTGELFF	TGTGCCAGCAGCGTGGTCACCGGGGAGCTGTTTTTT
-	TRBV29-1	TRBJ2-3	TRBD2	CSVAKRGGPDTQYF	TGCAGCGTTGCCAAGCGGGGGGGCCCAGATACGCAGTATTTT
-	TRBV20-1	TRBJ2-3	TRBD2	CSAPRGLAGSQSDTQYF	TGCAGTGCACCTAGGGGACTAGCGGGGTCTCAGTCAGATACGCAGTATTTT
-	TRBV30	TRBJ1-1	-	CAWSVRDTDEAFF	TGTGCCTGGAGTGTACGGGACACGGATGAAGCTTTCTTT
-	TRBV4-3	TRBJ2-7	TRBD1	CASSLAAGQGNSYEQYF	TGCGCCAGCAGCCTAGCGGCGGGACAGGGGAATTCCTACGAGCAGTACTTC
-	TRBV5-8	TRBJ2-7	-	CASSSWVHSYEQYF	TGTGCCAGCAGCTCGTGGGTTCACTCCTACGAGCAGTACTTC
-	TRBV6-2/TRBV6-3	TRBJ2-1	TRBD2	CASRSTSGGVYNEQFF	TGTGCCAGCAGGTCAACTAGCGGGGGGGTCTACAATGAGCAGTTCTTC
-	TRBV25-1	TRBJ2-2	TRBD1	CASSEGQGGTGELFF	TGTGCCAGCAGTGAGGGACAGGGGGGAACCGGGGAGCTGTTTTTT
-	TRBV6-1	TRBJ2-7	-	CASFDREGTYEQYF	TGTGCCAGCTTTGACAGGGAGGGTACCTACGAGCAGTACTTC
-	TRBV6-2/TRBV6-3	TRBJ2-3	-	CASSYVEVFGADTQYF	TGTGCCAGCAGTTACGTCGAGGTATTCGGGGCGGATACGCAGTATTTT
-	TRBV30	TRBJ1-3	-	CASTSSSGNTIYF	TGTGCCTCGACTTCCAGCTCTGGAAACACCATATATTTT
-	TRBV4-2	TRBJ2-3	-	CASNAAGTSQYF	TGTGCCAGCAACGCAGCCGGGACCTCACAGTATTTT
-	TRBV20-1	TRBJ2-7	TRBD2	CSARDHGLAGGPVSYEQYF	TGCAGTGCTAGAGATCATGGACTAGCGGGAGGCCCCGTCTCCTACGAGCAGTACTTC
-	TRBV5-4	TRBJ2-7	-	CASSLMVAGKGEQYF	TGTGCCAGCAGCCTGATGGTAGCTGGGAAAGGAGAGCAGTACTTC
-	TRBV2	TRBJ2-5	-	CASSELETQYF	TGTGCCAGCAGTGAGTTGGAGACCCAGTACTTC
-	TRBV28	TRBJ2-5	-	CASSWTTQETQYF	TGTGCCAGCAGTTGGACAACCCAAGAGACCCAGTACTTC
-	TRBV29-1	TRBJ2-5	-	CSVEDWGTQYF	TGCAGCGTTGAAGATTGGGGGACCCAGTACTTC
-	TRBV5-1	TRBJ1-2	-	CASSASQGNFGGYTF	TGCGCCAGCAGCGCGTCGCAGGGGAACTTTGGTGGCTACACCTTC
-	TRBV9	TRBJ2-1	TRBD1	CASSDYRGLGEQFF	TGTGCCAGCAGCGACTACAGGGGGCTGGGTGAGCAGTTCTTC
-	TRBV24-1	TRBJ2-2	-	CATSDWISQGATNTGELFF	TGTGCCACCAGTGATTGGATTTCACAGGGAGCCACGAACACCGGGGAGCTGTTTTTT
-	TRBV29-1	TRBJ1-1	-	CSAVRAAPMNTEAFF	TGCAGCGCCGTGAGGGCAGCCCCTATGAACACTGAAGCTTTCTTT
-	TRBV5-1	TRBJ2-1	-	CASTRDGVNEQFF	TGCGCCTCTACCCGGGACGGAGTCAATGAGCAGTTCTTC
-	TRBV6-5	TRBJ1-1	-	CASSNSGSYDAFF	TGTGCCAGCAGTAACTCCGGGTCATACGACGCTTTCTTT
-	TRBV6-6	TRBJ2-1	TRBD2	CASSRRSGDNNEQFF	TGTGCCAGCAGCCGCCGTAGCGGGGACAACAATGAGCAGTTCTTC
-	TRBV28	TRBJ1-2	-	CASSLQPNYGYTF	TGTGCCAGCAGTCTCCAACCTAACTATGGCTACACCTTC
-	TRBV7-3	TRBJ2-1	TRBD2	CASSLTLAGLNEQFF	TGTGCCAGCAGCTTAACCCTAGCGGGACTAAATGAGCAGTTCTTC
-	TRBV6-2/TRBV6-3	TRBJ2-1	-	CASRRGYNEQFF	TGTGCCAGCCGGAGGGGCTATAATGAGCAGTTCTTC
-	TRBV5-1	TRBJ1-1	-	CASSWTGGGTEAFF	TGCGCCAGCAGCTGGACGGGAGGGGGCACTGAAGCTTTCTTT
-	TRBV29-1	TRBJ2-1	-	CSVGVGGITDEQFF	TGCAGCGTGGGGGTGGGCGGGATAACAGATGAGCAGTTCTTC
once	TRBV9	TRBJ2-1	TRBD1	CASSFTRDRGNEQFF	TGTGCCAGCAGCTTTACGCGGGACAGGGGTAATGAGCAGTTCTTC
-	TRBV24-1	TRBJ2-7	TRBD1	CATSDPGTGGYEQYF	TGTGCCACCAGTGACCCCGGGACAGGGGGCTACGAGCAGTACTTC
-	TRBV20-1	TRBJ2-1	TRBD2	CSAPGTSGREVEFAEQFF	TGCAGTGCTCCCGGGACTAGCGGGAGAGAGGTTGAGTTTGCTGAGCAGTTCTTC
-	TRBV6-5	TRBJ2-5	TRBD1	CASRRTGPGQVGMYF	TGTGCCAGCAGAAGGACAGGCCCAGGTCAAGTAGGGATGTACTTC
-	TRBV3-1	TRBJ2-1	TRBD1	CASSRQGANEQFF	TGTGCCAGCAGCCGACAGGGGGCGAATGAGCAGTTCTTC
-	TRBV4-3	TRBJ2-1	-	CASSHLGMEQFF	TGCGCCAGCAGCCACCTGGGTATGGAGCAGTTCTTC
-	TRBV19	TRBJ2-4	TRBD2	CASSSGGASKNIQYF	TGTGCCAGTTCCAGCGGGGGGGCGTCCAAAAACATTCAGTACTTC
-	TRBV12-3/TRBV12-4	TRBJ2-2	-	CASRQGFGELFF	TGTGCCAGCAGGCAGGGTTTCGGGGAGCTGTTTTTT
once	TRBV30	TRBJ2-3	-	CAWTLPGPSTDTQYF	TGTGCCTGGACTCTGCCGGGGCCTAGCACAGATACGCAGTATTTT
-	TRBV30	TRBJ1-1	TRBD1	CAWRETGDTEAFF	TGTGCCTGGAGAGAGACAGGGGACACTGAAGCTTTCTTT
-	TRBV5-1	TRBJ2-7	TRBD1	CASSWRTGGDEQYF	TGCGCCAGCAGCTGGAGGACAGGGGGCGACGAGCAGTACTTC
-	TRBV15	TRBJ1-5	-	CATSNGLMGNQPQHF	TGTGCCACCAGCAACGGCTTAATGGGCAATCAGCCCCAGCATTTT
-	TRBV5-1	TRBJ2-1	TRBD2	CASSLDGTSNNEQFF	TGCGCCAGCAGCTTGGATGGGACTAGTAACAATGAGCAGTTCTTC
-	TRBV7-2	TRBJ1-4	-	CASRMSGALNEKLFF	TGTGCCAGCAGGATGTCCGGGGCGCTGAATGAAAAACTGTTTTTT
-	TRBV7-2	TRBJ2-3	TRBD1	CASSPRTGRTDTQYF	TGTGCCAGCAGCCCCCGGACAGGGAGGACAGATACGCAGTATTTT
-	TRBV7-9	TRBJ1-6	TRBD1	CASSLRGDNSPLHF	TGTGCCAGCAGCCTCAGGGGGGATAATTCACCCCTCCACTTT
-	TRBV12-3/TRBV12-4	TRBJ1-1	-	CASSAGSEAFF	TGTGCCAGCAGTGCAGGCTCTGAAGCTTTCTTT
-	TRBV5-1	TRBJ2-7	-	CASSERDTTAGEQYF	TGCGCCAGCAGCGAGAGGGACACCACGGCAGGAGAGCAGTACTTC
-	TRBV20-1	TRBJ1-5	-	CSARTDREYQPQHF	TGCAGTGCTAGGACAGACAGAGAGTATCAGCCCCAGCATTTT
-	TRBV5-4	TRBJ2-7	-	CASSLGPATYEQYF	TGTGCCAGCAGCTTGGGTCCTGCGACGTACGAGCAGTACTTC
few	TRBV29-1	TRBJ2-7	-	CSVGGGYEQYF	TGCAGCGTTGGAGGAGGCTACGAGCAGTACTTC